A single sample is the source of the 11 T cell receptor beta chains below, sequenced in a study of vaccination and CD4 T cells after COVID-19. The treatment here: roughly nine-day PBMC culture with coronavirus spike peptide pools or control peptides (ViraFEST assay). Sequence data for DNA of cultured CD4+ T cells were generated by the Oncomine TCR Beta short-read assay. TCRdb reanalysed the PCR reads using MiXCR and keeps one entry per CDR3 protein. This table has around 7,700 distinct CDR3 sequences, roughly three fifths appearing once. Their antigens are not known. The sample comprised CD4+ T cells from blood, cultured in vitro. Receptors were obtained from a human donor who had recovered from COVID-19.

The rearrangement joins TRBV28 to TRBJ2-3; tentatively, D is TRBD2 (5 bases). V was pared by 4 bases and J by 2 bases, with 13 bases between. Germline V gene data show CDR1 as MDHEN and CDR2 as SYDVKM. The CDR3 has 15 residues. CDR3 nucleotide sequence: TGTGCCAGCAGTTCATCCCGGGGAGACACAGATACGCAGTATTTT. The encoded protein is CASSSSRGDTDTQYF.

The chain uses TRBV7-9 and TRBJ2-3; D possibly corresponds to TRBD1 (5 bases). Germline CDR1 SEHNR, CDR2 FQNEAQ (reference sequence). The CDR3 covers 12 residues. Trimming left V 8 bases short and J 3 bases short, with 9 bases between. Here the CDR3 reads CASGHGTDTQYF. CDR3 nucleotides: TGTGCCAGCGGACACGGGACAGATACGCAGTATTTT.

In nucleotides, the CDR3 is TGTGCCAGCAGCAACCCCGGGGGCTACACCTTC. Its protein product is CASSNPGGYTF. The chain carries TRBV7-2 and TRBJ1-2; D remains ambiguous. V was trimmed by 5 bases and J by 8 bases, leaving 9 bases between them. The CDR3 is 11 residues long. Germline CDR1 and CDR2: SGHTA and FQGNSA.

The count of this clonotype is one. J is TRBJ1-2 and V is TRBV29-1; D gene ambiguous. Germline V gene sequence: CDR1 SQVTM, CDR2 ANQGSEA. The CDR3 totals 12 residues. With 7 bases removed from V and 0 bases from J, the gap between germline ends came to 9 bases. In nucleotides, the CDR3 is TGCAGCGCCACTACATCTAACTATGGCTACACCTTC. Protein product: CSATTSNYGYTF.

V and J are TRBV7-8 and TRBJ2-7, with TRBD1 as a possible D gene (5 bases). The CDR3 covers 13 residues. The V end was cut by 5 bases, the J end by 5 bases, with 13 bases between. Per germline, CDR1 SGHVS and CDR2 FQNEAQ. CDR3 sequence (DNA): TGTGCCAGCAGCCCCCCCAGGGAAGACGAGCAGTACTTC. Its protein is CASSPPREDEQYF.

The chain carries TRBV28 and TRBJ2-1; 9 nucleotides align to TRBD2. With V trimmed by 4 bases and J by 5 bases, 9 bases remained unmatched. CDR1 and CDR2 (germline): MDHEN, SYDVKM. The CDR3 spans 16 residues. CDR3 in amino acids: CASSSPGLALHNEQFF. The CDR3 DNA reads TGTGCCAGCAGTTCCCCAGGACTAGCGCTACACAATGAGCAGTTCTTC.

The V gene is TRBV7-2, the J gene TRBJ2-7, with TRBD2 matching 8 bases. After removal of 1 base from V and 6 bases from J, the junction contained 5 bases not matched to a gene. Looked up from germline, CDR1 is SGHTA and CDR2 is FQGNSA. The CDR3 length is 14 residues. The CDR3 is CASSLVLAGGEQYF. The CDR3 DNA reads as TGTGCCAGCAGCTTAGTTTTGGCGGGAGGCGAGCAGTACTTC.

This chain uses TRBV5-4 with TRBJ2-7; D gene ambiguous. This CDR3 is 14 amino acids long. Germline V gives CDR1 SGHNT, CDR2 YYREEE (reference sequence). V gave up 0 bases and J gave up 2 bases, with 9 bases separating them. CDR3 amino acids: CASSLGSLPYEQYF. Here the CDR3 DNA reads TGTGCCAGCAGCTTGGGATCCCTCCCCTACGAGCAGTACTTC. Drawing the rest from reference TRBV5-4 and TRBJ2-7, the complete variable domain is ETGVTQSPTHLIKTRGQQVTLRCSSQSGHNTVSWYQQALGQGPQFIFQYYREEENGRGNFPPRFSGLQFPNYSSELNVNALELDDSALYLCASSLGSLPYEQYFGPGTRLTVT.

This clonotype occurred once. J is TRBJ1-2 and V is TRBV28; weak D call: TRBD1 (6 bases). V shed 0 bases and J shed 2 bases, with 19 bases lying between them. The CDR3 extends over 18 amino acids. Per germline, CDR1 MDHEN and CDR2 SYDVKM. CDR3 sequence: CASSLWGAGRGTNYGYTF. In DNA, the CDR3 is TGTGCCAGCAGTTTATGGGGGGCGGGCAGGGGAACGAACTATGGCTACACCTTC.

This chain joins TRBV6-1 and TRBJ2-7, with a weak D call TRBD2 (6 bases). Between the trimmed V and J ends, which lost 8 bases and 3 bases, there was a span of 11 bases. The CDR3 consists of 12 residues. Germline loops: CDR1 MNHNS, CDR2 SASEGT. In nucleotides, the CDR3 is TGTGCCAGCTCCGAGGAGGGCTACGAGCAGTACTTC. Its protein product is CASSEEGYEQYF.

V gene TRBV6-1 combines with J gene TRBJ1-1, with D tentatively TRBD1 (5 bases). The V gene lost 6 bases and the J gene lost 1 base, with 12 bases spanning the gap. From germline, CDR1 is MNHNS and CDR2 SASEGT. The CDR3 is 14 amino acids. This chain's CDR3 is CASSIGGKNTEAFF. In nucleotides, the CDR3 is TGTGCCAGCAGCATTGGGGGGAAGAACACTGAAGCTTTCTTT.